There are a few counts of the clone carrying this T cell receptor (beta chain). Its antigen remains unknown. PCR employed 60 Vbeta and 13 Jbeta primers. As originally analysed: A follow-up analysis tallied tens of millions of unique TCR beta chains, roughly 9.9 million shared. Method: immunoSEQ multiplex PCR; TCRdb's copy keeps in-frame clones and lacks some. V and J calls and clone size follow that table, whereas D and trimming were derived from the DNA. The sample shows 180,000 or so clones, approximately 9.5% of them seen only once. These data come from a study of cytomegalovirus exposure and HLA in healthy donors. Study conclusions and caveats: Presence/absence analyses supposed approximately even sequencing depth among donors.

This CDR3 comprises 13 residues. Germline-derived CDR1 and CDR2 are SQVTM and ANQGSEA. V was shortened by 7 bases and J by 1 base, with 13 bases between the two germline ends. The TCR originated in a woman aged 30 to 39 in good health and CMV-seropositive. The source material was PBMCs. V usage is TRBV29-1 and J usage is TRBJ1-1; D is perhaps TRBD1 (5 bases). The CDR3 sequence is CSAAEGTNTEAFF. DNA of the CDR3: TGCAGCGCGGCGGAGGGGACGAACACTGAAGCTTTCTTT.